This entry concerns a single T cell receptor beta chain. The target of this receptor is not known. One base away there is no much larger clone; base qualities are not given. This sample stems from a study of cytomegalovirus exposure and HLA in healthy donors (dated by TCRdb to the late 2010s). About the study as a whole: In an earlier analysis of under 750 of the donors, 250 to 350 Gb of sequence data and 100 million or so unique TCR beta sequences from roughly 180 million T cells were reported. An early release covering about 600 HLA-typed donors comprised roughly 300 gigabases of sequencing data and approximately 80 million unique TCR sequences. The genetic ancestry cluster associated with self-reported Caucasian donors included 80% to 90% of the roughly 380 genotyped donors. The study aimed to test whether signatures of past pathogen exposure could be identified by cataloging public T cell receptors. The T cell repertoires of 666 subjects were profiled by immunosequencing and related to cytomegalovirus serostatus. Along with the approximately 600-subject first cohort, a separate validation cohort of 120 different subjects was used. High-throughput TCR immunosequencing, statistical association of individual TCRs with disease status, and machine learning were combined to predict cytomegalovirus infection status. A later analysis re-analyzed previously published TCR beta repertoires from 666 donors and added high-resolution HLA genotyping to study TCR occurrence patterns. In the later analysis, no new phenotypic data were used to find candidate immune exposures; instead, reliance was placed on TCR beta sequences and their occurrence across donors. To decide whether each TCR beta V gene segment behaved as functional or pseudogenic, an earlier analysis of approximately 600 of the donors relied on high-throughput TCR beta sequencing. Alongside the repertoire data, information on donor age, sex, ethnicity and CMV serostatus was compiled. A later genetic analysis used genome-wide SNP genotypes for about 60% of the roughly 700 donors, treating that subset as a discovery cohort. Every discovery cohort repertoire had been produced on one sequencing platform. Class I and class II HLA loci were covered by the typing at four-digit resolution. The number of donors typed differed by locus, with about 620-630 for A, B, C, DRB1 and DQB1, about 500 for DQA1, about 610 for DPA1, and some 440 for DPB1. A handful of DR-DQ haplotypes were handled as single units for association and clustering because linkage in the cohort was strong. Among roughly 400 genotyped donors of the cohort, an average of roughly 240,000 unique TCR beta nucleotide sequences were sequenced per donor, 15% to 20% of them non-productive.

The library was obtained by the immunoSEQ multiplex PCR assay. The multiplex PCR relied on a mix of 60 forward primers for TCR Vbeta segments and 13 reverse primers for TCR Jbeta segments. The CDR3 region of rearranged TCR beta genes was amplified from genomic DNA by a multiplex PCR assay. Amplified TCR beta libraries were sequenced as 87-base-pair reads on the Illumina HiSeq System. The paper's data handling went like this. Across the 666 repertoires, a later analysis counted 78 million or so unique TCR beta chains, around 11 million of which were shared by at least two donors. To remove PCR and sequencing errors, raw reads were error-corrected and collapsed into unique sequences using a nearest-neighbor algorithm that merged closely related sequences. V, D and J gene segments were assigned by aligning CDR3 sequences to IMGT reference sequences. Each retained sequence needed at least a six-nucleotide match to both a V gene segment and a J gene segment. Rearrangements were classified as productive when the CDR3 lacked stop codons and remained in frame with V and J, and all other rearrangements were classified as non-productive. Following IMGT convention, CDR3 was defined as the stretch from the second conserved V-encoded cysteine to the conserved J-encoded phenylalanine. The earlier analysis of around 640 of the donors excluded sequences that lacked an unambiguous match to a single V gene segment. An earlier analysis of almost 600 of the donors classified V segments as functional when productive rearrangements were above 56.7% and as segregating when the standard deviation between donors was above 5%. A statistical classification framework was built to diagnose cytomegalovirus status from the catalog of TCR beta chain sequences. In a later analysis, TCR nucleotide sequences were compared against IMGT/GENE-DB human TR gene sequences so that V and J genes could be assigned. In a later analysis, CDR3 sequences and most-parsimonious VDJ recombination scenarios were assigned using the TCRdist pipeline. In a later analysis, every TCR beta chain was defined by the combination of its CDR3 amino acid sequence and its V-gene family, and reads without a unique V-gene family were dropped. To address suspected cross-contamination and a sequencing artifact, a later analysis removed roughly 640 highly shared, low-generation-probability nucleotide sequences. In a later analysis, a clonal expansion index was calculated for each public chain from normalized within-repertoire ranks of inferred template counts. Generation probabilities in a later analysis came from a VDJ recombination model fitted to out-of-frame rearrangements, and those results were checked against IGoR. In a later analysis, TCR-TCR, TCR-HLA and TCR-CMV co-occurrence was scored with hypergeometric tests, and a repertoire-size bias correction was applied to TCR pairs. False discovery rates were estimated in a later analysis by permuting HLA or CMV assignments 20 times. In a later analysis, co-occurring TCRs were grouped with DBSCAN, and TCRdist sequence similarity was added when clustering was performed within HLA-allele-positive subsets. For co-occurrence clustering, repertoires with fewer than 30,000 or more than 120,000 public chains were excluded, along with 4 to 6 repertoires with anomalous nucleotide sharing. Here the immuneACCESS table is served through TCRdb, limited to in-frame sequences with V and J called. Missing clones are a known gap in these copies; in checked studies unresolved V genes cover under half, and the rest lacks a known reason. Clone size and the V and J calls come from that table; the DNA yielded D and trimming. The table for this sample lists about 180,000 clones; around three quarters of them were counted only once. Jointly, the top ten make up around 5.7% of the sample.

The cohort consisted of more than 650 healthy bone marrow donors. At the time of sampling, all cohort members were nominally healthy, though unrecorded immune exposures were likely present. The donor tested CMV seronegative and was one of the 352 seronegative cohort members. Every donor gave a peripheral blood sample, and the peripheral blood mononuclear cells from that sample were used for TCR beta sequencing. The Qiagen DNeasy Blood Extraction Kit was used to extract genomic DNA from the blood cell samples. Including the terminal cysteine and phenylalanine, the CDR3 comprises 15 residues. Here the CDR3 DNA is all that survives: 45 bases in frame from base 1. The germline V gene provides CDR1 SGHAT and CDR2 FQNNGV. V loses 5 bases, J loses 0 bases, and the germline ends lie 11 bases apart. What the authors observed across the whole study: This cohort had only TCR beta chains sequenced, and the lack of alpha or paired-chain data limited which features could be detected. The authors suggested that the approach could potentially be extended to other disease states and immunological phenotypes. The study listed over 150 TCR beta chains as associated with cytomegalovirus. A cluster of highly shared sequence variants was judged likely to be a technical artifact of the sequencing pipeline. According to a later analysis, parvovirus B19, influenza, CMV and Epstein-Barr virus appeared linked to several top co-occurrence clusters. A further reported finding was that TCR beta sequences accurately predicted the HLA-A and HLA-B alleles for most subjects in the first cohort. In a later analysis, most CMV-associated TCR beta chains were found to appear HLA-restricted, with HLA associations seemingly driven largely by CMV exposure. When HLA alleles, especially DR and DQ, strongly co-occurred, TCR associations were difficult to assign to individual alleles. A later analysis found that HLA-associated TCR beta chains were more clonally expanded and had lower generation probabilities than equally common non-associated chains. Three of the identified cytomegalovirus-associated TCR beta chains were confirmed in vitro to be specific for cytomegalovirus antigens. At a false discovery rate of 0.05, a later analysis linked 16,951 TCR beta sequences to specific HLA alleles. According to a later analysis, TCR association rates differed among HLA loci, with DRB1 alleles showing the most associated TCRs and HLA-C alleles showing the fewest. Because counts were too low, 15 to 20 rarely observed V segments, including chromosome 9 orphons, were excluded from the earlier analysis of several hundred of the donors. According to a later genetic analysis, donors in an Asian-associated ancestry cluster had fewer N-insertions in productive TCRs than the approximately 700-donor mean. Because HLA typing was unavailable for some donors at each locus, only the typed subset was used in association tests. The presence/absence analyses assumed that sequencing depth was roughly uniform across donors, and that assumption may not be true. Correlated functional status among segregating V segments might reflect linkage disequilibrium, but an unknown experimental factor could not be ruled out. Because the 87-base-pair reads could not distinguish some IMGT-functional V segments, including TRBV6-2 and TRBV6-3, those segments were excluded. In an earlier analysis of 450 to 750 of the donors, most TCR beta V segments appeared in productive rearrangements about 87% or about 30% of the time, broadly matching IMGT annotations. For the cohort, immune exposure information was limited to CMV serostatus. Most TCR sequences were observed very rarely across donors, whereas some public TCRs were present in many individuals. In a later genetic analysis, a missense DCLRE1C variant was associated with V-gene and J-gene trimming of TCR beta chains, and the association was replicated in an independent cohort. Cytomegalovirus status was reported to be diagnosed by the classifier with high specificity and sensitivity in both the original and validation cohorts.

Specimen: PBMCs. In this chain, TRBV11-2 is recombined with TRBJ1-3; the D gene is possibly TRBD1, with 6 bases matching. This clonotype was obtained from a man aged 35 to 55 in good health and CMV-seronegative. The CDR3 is CASSETGSSGNTIYF. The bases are TGTGCCAGCAGCGAAACAGGGTCCTCTGGAAACACCATATATTTT.